Listed below are T cell receptor beta chains from one sample, sequenced in a study of T cell changes during pregnancy in multiple sclerosis. Assay: immunoSEQ multiplex PCR; the TCRdb copy retains only in-frame clones and omits some. The sample comprises roughly 72,000 clones, about 90% of which are singletons, and 0.9% rests with the top ten. The material sequenced was peripheral blood, taken in the first trimester of pregnancy. These receptors all come from a female donor in good health, enrolled as a control in a pregnancy study. The CDR3 runs from the conserved cysteine through the conserved F or W. A D gene is named only where the DNA matches it firmly. Rows may omit the clone size; those that give it use once, few, many or a size class.

>TRBJ1-1|-|-|TRBV12-5
TGTGCTAGTGGTTTCGCGGGCACTGAAGCTTTCTTT
CASGFAGTEAFF
>TRBJ1-2|-|TRBD1|TRBV7-2
TGTGCCAGCAGCTTAGCCCCAGGACAGGGGTTCTATGGCTACACCTTC
CASSLAPGQGFYGYTF
>TRBJ2-7|-|TRBD1|TRBV18
TGTGCCAGCTCACCCAGTGGACAGGTCAGGCCCTACGAGCAGTACTTC
CASSPSGQVRPYEQYF
>TRBJ1-2|-|-|TRBV5-6
TGTGCCAGCAGGTGGACGGGAACCTATGGCTACACCTTC
CASRWTGTYGYTF
>TRBJ2-7|-|TRBD1|TRBV19
TGTGCCAGCTGCCGGGACAGGGGGTCTGCTAAGCGGGGCTTC
CASCRDRGSAKRGF
>TRBJ2-7|-|-|TRBV11-2
TGTGCCAGCAGCTCCCTCTCGGTACGGCAGTACTTC
CASSSLSVRQYF
>TRBJ2-3|-|-|TRBV7-8
TGTGCCAGCAGCTTAGGACAGGCTACTGATAGTGAGGCTTTT
CASSLGQATDSEAF
>TRBJ1-6|-|-|TRBV10-3
TGTGCCATCTCGTCGGGGGGCTCCTATAATTCACCCCTCCACTTT
CAISSGGSYNSPLHF
>TRBJ1-2|-|TRBD1|TRBV2
TGTGCCAGCAGTCCAGGACAGGCGGCTCTAGGGGGCTACACCTTC
CASSPGQAALGGYTF
>TRBJ2-3|-|-|TRBV20-1
TGCAGTGCTAGAGGCGGTCGGGTGTATTTT
CSARGGRVYF
>TRBJ1-2|few|-|TRBV19
TGTGCCAGTAGTATATCGTCTGCAGGGGAGAGTGGCTACACCTTC
CASSISSAGESGYTF